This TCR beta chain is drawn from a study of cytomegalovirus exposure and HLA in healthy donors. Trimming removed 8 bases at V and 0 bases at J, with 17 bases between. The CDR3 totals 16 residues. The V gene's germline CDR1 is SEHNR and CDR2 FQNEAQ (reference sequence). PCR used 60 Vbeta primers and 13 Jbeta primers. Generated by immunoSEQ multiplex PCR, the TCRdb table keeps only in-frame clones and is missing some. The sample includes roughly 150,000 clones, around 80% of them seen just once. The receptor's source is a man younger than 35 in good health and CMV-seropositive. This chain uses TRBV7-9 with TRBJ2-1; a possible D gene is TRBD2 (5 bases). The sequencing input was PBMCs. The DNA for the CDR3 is TGTGCCAGCCCCCCTCAGCGGACCAGCTCCTACAATGAGCAGTTCTTC. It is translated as CASPPQRTSSYNEQFF.